These T cell receptor beta chains were read from a single sample in a study of T cells expressing NK-cell markers. TCRdb re-called the 5' RACE reads; one entry per CDR3 protein, DNA not given. This table holds roughly 180,000 distinct CDR3 sequences. The sequenced material came from blood T cells: a sorted CD56 or NKG2C T cell subset, CD4+ or CD8+ T cells, or bulk PBMC T cells (not recorded which). The receptors originated from a woman between 18 and 75 years old in good health. CDR3s include the opening cysteine and the closing phenylalanine or tryptophan.

J gene,V gene,CDR3 protein
TRBJ2-3,TRBV3-1,CASSRGTSGIWPDTQYF
TRBJ2-7,TRBV5-1,CASSLVGTGSSGGQYF
TRBJ2-7,TRBV6-5,CASSYSTGGYEQYF
TRBJ1-5,TRBV12-3/TRBV12-4,CASSFIGQGNQPQHF
TRBJ2-1,TRBV5-1,CASNRDRPNEQFF
TRBJ2-3,TRBV7-2,CASSQAFSTDTQYF
TRBJ2-5,TRBV5-1,CASSLGTRKETQYF
TRBJ1-5,TRBV10-3,CAISEQGPNQPQHF
TRBJ1-5,TRBV5-1,CASSLLDPSGQPQHF
TRBJ1-1,TRBV7-3,CASSRTPGQEAFF
TRBJ2-5,TRBV20-1,CSAKTIGGETQYF
TRBJ1-5,TRBV7-9,CASSLGGSGLQPQHF
TRBJ2-1,TRBV5-1,CASGPLAGGQNEQFF
TRBJ2-1,TRBV2,CASRAGTGEFF
TRBJ2-1,TRBV11-3,CASSSFGEYNEQFF
TRBJ1-2,TRBV27,CASSLGGQTMDGYTF
TRBJ2-7,TRBV9,CASSSSTGTAYEQYF
TRBJ1-1,TRBV5-1,CASSLRGEYHSEAFF
TRBJ2-3,TRBV30,CAWSYGTGGHTQYF
TRBJ2-5,TRBV20-1,CSARVPTETQYF
TRBJ2-1,TRBV2,CASTSGGSSYNEQFF
TRBJ1-3,TRBV7-3,CASSPGQGATGNTIYF
TRBJ1-2,TRBV20-1,CSAKGGDGYTF
TRBJ2-4,TRBV9,CASSVEGVVKNIQYF